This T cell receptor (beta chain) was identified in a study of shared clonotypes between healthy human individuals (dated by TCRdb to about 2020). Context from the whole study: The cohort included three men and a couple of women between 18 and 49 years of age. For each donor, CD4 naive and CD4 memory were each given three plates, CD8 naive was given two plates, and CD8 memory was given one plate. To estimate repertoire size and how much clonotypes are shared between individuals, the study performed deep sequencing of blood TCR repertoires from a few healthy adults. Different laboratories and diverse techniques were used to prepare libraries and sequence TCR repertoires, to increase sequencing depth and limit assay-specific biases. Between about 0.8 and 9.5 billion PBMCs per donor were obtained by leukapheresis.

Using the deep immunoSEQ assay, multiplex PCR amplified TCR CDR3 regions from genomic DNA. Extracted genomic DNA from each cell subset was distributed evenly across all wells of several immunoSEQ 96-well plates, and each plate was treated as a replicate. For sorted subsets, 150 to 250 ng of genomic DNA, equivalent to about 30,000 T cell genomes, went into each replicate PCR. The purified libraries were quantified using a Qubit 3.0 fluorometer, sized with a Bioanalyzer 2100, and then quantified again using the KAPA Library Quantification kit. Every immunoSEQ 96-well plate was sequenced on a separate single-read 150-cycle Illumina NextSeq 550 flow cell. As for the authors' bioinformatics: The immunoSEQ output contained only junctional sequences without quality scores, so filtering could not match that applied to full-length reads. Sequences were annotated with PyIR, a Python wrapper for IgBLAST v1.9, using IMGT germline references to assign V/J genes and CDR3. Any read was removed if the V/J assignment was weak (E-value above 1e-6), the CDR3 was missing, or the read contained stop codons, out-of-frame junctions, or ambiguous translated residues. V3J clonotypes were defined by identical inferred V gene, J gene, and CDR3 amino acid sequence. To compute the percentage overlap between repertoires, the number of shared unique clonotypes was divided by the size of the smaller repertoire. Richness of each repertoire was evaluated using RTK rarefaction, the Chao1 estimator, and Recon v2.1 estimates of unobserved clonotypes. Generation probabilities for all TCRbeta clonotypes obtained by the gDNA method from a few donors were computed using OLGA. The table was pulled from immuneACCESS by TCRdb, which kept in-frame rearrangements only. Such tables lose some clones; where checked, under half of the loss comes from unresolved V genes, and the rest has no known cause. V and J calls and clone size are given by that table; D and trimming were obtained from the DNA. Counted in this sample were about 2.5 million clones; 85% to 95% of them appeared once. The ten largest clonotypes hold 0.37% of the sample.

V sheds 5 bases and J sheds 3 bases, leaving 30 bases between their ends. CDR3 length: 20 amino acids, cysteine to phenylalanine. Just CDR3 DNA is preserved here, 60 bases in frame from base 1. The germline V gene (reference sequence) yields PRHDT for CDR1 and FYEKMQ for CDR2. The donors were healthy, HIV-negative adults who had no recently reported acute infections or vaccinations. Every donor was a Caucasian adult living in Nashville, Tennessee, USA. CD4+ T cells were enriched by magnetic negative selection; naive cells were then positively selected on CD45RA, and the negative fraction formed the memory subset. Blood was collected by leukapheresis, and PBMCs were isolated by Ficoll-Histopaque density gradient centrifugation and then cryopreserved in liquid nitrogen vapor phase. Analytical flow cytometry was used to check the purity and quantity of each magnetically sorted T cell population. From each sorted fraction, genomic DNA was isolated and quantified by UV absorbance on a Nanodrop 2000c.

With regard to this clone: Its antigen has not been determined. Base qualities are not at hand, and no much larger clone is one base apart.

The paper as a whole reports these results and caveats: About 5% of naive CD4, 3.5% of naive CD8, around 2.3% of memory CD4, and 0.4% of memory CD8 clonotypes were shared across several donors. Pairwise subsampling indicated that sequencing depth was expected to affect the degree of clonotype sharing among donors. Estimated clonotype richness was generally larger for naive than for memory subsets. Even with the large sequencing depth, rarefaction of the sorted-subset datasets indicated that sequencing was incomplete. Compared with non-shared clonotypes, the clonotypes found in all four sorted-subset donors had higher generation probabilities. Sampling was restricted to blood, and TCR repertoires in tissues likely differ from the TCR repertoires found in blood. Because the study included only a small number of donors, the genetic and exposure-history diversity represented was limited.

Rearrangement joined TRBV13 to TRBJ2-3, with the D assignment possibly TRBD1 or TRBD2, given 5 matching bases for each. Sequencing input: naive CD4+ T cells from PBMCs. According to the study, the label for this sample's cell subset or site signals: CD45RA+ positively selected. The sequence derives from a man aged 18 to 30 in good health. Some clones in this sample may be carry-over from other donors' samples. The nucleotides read TGTGCCAGCAGCCTCCGACCGGGACCTTCTTTCCAGGGAACGACAGATACGCAGTATTTT. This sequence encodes CASSLRPGPSFQGTTDTQYF.